This T cell receptor beta chain was documented in a study of cytomegalovirus exposure and HLA in healthy donors. Looking at the study overall: It was reported in a later analysis that the same platform had been used for the 120 or so validation repertoires as for the approximately 730 first-cohort repertoires. Findings and limits, study-wide: Most TCR sequences proved rare, with some public TCRs found in many donors. First-cohort TCR clusters were later found to tend to co-occur in the 120 validation repertoires.

The CDR3 has 15 residues. Per the germline V gene, CDR1 is SEHNR and CDR2 is FQNEAQ (reference sequence). Trimming left V 4 bases short and J 4 bases short, with 14 bases between. Separation from the roughly 690-subject first cohort characterized the roughly 120-subject validation cohort, to which the donors belonged. Using immunoSEQ multiplex PCR, the repertoire was profiled, and TCRdb retains in-frame clones only, with some absent. The table records fewer than 150,000 clones, about nine tenths of them present only once. On this clone: Its antigen is unknown.

The TCR comes from a man between 18 and 35 years old in good health and CMV-seropositive. The V gene is TRBV7-9, the J gene TRBJ1-3; D is possibly TRBD1 (5 bases). The material sequenced was PBMCs. CDR3 in amino acids: CASSSLRGKGNTIYF. The CDR3 nucleotides are TGTGCCAGCAGCTCCTTGCGGGGGAAGGGAAACACCATATATTTT. The full variable domain, its missing parts supplied by reference TRBV7-9 and TRBJ1-3, is DTGVSQNPRHKITKRGQNVTFRCDPISEHNRLYWYRQTLGQGPEFLTYFQNEAQLEKSRLLSDRFSAERPKGSFSTLEIQRTEQGDSAMYLCASSSLRGKGNTIYFGEGSWLTVV.